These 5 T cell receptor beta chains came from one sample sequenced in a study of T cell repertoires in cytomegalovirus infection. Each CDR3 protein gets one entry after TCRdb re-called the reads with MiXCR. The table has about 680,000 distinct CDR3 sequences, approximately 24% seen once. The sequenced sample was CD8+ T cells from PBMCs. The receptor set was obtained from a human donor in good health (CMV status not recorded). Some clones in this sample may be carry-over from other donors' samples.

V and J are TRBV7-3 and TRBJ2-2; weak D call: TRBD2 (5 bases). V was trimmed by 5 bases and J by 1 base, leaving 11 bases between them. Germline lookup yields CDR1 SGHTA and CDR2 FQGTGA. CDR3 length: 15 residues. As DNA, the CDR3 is TGTGCCAGCAGCCCAGACGAGGGGAACACCGGGGAGCTGTTTTTT. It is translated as CASSPDEGNTGELFF. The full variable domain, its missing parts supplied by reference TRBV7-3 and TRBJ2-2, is GAGVSQTPSNKVTEKGKYVELRCDPISGHTALYWYRQSLGQGPEFLIYFQGTGAADDSGLPNDRFFAVRPEGSVSTLKIQRTERGDSAVYLCASSPDEGNTGELFFGEGSRLTVL.

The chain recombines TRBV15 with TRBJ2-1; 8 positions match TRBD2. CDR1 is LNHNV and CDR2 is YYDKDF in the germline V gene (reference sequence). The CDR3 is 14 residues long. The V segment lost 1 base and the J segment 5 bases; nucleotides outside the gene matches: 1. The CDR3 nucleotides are TGTGCCACCAGCAGAGTTAGCGGGGACAATGAGCAGTTCTTC. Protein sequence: CATSRVSGDNEQFF.

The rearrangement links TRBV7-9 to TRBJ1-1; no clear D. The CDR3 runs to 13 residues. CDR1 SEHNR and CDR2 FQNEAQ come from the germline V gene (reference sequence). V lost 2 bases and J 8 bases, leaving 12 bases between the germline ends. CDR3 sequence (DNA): TGTGCCAGCAGCTTATCCGAATTCCCAGAAGCTTTCTTT. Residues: CASSLSEFPEAFF.

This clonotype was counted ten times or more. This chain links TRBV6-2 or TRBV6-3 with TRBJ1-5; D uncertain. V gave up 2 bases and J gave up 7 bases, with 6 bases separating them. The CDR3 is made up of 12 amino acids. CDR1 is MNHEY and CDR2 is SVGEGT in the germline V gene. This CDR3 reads CASSYPGQPQHF. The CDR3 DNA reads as TGTGCCAGCAGTTACCCCGGCCAGCCCCAGCATTTT.

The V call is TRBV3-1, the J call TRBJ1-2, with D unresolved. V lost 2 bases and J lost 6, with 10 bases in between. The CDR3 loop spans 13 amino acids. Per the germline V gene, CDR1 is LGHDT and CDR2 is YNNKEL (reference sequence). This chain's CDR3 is CASSQSTADGYTF. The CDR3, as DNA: TGTGCCAGCAGCCAAAGTACGGCGGATGGCTACACCTTC.